This is a list of T cell receptor beta chains from one sample in a study of shared clonotypes between healthy human individuals. Produced via immunoSEQ multiplex PCR; TCRdb's table is partial and in-frame only. Here the sample spans under 850,000 clones, over 90% being singletons. Sequencing was carried out using naive CD8+ T cells sorted from blood. The receptors were gathered from a man aged 25 to 40 in good health. CDR3s include the opening cysteine and the closing phenylalanine or tryptophan. D genes are given only for firm matches. Size values are once, few and many counts, or a class for expanded clones, and some rows have none.

d_call j_call clone_size v_call cdr3_aa cdr3_nt
NA TRBJ2-5 NA TRBV12-2 CASRLALSSGETQYF TGTGCAAGTCGCTTAGCGTTAAGTTCAGGCGAGACCCAGTACTTC
TRBD1 TRBJ1-1 NA TRBV7-9 CASSSSTGGTEAFF TGTGCCAGCAGCTCGTCAACAGGGGGGACTGAAGCTTTCTTT
NA TRBJ2-6 NA TRBV7-6 CASTTGGVGANVLTF TGTGCCAGCACGACCGGAGGGGTTGGGGCCAACGTCCTGACTTTC
TRBD1 TRBJ2-7 NA TRBV27 CASSAGTGRYEQYF TGTGCCAGCAGCGCCGGGACAGGGAGGTACGAGCAGTACTTC
NA TRBJ2-1 NA TRBV30 CAWRPQNSYNEQFF TGTGCCTGGAGGCCGCAAAACTCCTACAATGAGCAGTTCTTC
TRBD1 TRBJ2-1 NA TRBV19 CASSIDSPGGNEQFF TGTGCCAGTAGTATAGATTCCCCAGGGGGCAATGAGCAGTTCTTC
NA TRBJ2-7 NA TRBV27 CASRHRGYAYEQYF TGTGCCAGCCGGCACCGGGGGTACGCCTACGAGCAGTACTTC
NA TRBJ1-2 NA TRBV7-9 CASSPLPSSANYGYTF TGTGCCAGCAGCCCCTTACCCTCCTCGGCTAACTATGGCTACACCTTC
TRBD1 TRBJ1-2 few TRBV6-5 CASSYSNPGQGHGYTF TGTGCCAGCAGTTACTCTAACCCCGGACAGGGGCATGGCTACACCTTC
NA TRBJ2-7 NA TRBV19 CASSPGPYEQYF TGTGCCAGTAGCCCCGGGCCCTACGAGCAGTACTTC
NA TRBJ2-3 NA TRBV7-9 CASSLALTDTQYF TGTGCCAGCAGCTTAGCGCTTACAGATACGCAGTATTTT
NA TRBJ2-1 NA TRBV5-1 CASSYRFDEQFF TGCGCCAGCAGCTACAGGTTTGATGAGCAGTTCTTC
TRBD2 TRBJ2-2 NA TRBV27 CASSSEREVNTGELFF TGTGCCAGCAGTTCCGAGCGGGAGGTAAACACCGGGGAGCTGTTTTTT
NA TRBJ2-5 NA TRBV4-3 CASSQGPPEIQETQYF TGCGCCAGCAGCCAAGGGCCCCCGGAAATCCAAGAGACCCAGTACTTC
NA TRBJ2-6 once TRBV19 CASSIGGGLHGANVLTF TGTGCCAGTAGTATAGGAGGCGGACTTCATGGGGCCAACGTCCTGACTTTC